This entry lists 27 T cell receptor beta chains sequenced from one sample in a study of blood T cell repertoires in COVID-19. Data came from immunoSEQ multiplex PCR; TCRdb stores just in-frame clones and leaves some out. The sample has 250,000 to 350,000 clones; about four fifths are singletons. The specimen was peripheral blood. These receptors originate from a person aged 65-85 years with COVID-19, enrolled during active disease.

The V call is TRBV2, the J call TRBJ2-7; TRBD1 might be the D (5 bases). The germline V and J ends were trimmed by 6 bases and 3 bases, with 12 bases remaining between them. Germline CDR1 is SNHLY and CDR2 is FYNNEI. The CDR3 length is 13 residues. The CDR3 loop reads CASRTLDSYEQYF. DNA of the CDR3: TGTGCCAGCAGGACCCTTGACAGCTACGAGCAGTACTTC.

This clone was counted a single time. This chain connects TRBV9 to TRBJ2-7, with 10 nucleotides matching TRBD1. With V trimmed by 3 bases and J by 3 bases, 9 bases remained unmatched. CDR1 SGDLS and CDR2 YYNGEE come from the germline V gene. The CDR3 length is 16 residues. CDR3 in amino acids: CASSDSRDRGVYEQYF. The CDR3 DNA sequence: TGTGCCAGCAGCGATTCCCGGGACAGGGGAGTCTACGAGCAGTACTTC.

Only one count was recorded for this clone. V is TRBV5-1 and J is TRBJ2-1; D might be TRBD2 (6 bases). V was shortened by 3 bases and J by 0 bases, with 16 bases between the two germline ends. CDR3 length: 17 amino acids. The germline V gene has CDR1 SGHRS and CDR2 YFSETQ. The CDR3 DNA sequence: TGCGCCAGCAGCTCCCCCGGGGGACGGAGCTCCTACAATGAGCAGTTCTTC. This encodes CASSSPGGRSSYNEQFF.

This rearrangement joins TRBV15 to TRBJ1-3; unclear D gene. This CDR3 has 16 amino acids. Trimming removed 4 bases at V and 0 bases at J, with 13 bases between. Germline CDR1 reads LNHNV; CDR2 reads YYDKDF (reference sequence). The CDR3 nucleotides are TGTGCCACCAGCAAACGGGGTACAAACTCTGGAAACACCATATATTTT. Residues: CATSKRGTNSGNTIYF. Based on the CDR3 plus reference TRBV15 and TRBJ1-3, the full variable domain is DAMVIQNPRYQVTQFGKPVTLSCSQTLNHNVMYWYQQKSSQAPKLLFHYYDKDFNNEADTPDNFQSRRPNTSFCFLDIRSPGLGDTAMYLCATSKRGTNSGNTIYFGEGSWLTVV.

The chain couples TRBV30 to TRBJ2-7; D is perhaps TRBD1 (6 bases). Trimming removed 2 bases at V and 3 bases at J, with 14 bases between. The CDR3 contains 14 residues. Germline values: CDR1 GTSNPN, CDR2 SVGIG (reference sequence). The CDR3 DNA sequence: TGTGCCTGGAGTCGGGACACACTCAACTACGAGCAGTACTTC. Translating it yields CAWSRDTLNYEQYF.

This chain uses TRBV11-3 with TRBJ2-7; TRBD2 agrees at 13 bases. CDR3 length: 15 residues. Trimming took 5 bases from V and 7 from J; bases not matched to a gene: 8. Germline V gene lookup returns CDR1 SGHNT and CDR2 YENEEA. CDR3 protein: CASSQNGLAGEEQYF. CDR3 nucleotide sequence: TGTGCCAGCAGCCAAAATGGACTAGCGGGAGAAGAGCAGTACTTC.

V is TRBV28 and J is TRBJ2-3; D is possibly TRBD1 (6 bases). Per the germline V gene, CDR1 is MDHEN and CDR2 is SYDVKM. V was clipped by 6 bases and J by 10 bases, with 20 bases between them. The CDR3 is made up of 14 amino acids. In nucleotides, the CDR3 is TGTGCCAGCAGGGTGCAGGGGCCCTTCGGGTCGCAGTATTTT. Amino acid sequence: CASRVQGPFGSQYF. Full variable domain (remainder filled in from reference TRBV28 and TRBJ2-3): DVKVTQSSRYLVKRTGEKVFLECVQDMDHENMFWYRQDPGLGLRLIYFSYDVKMKEKGDIPEGYSVSREKKERFSLILESASTNQTSMYLCASRVQGPFGSQYFGPGTRLTVL.

This clone is judged medium-sized. The sample carries other DNA sequences with the same CDR3. The V and J genes are TRBV2 and TRBJ1-1; 7 bases line up with TRBD1. The CDR3 runs to 13 residues. Per the germline V gene, CDR1 is SNHLY and CDR2 is FYNNEI. V gave up 6 bases and J gave up 4 bases; unmatched junction bases: 5. CDR3 amino acids: CASRRDSATEAFF. DNA of the CDR3: TGTGCCAGCAGACGGGACAGCGCCACTGAAGCTTTCTTT.

The V call is TRBV18, the J call TRBJ2-3, with 8 bases matching TRBD2. V was clipped by 4 bases and J by 0 bases; unmatched bases: 0. The germline V gene has CDR1 KGHSH and CDR2 LQKENI. This CDR3 has 14 residues. This CDR3 is CASSRGGSTDTQYF. CDR3 sequence (DNA): TGTGCCAGCTCACGCGGGGGGAGCACAGATACGCAGTATTTT.

The chain recombines TRBV28 with TRBJ2-5, with a weak D call TRBD1 (6 bases). Germline V gene data show CDR1 as MDHEN and CDR2 as SYDVKM. The CDR3 is 16 residues long. V was trimmed by 3 bases and J by 3 bases, leaving 17 bases between them. CDR3: CASSLDLQGLEETQYF. CDR3 bases: TGTGCCAGCAGTTTGGACCTACAGGGATTGGAAGAGACCCAGTACTTC. The full variable domain, completed using reference TRBV28 and TRBJ2-5, is DVKVTQSSRYLVKRTGEKVFLECVQDMDHENMFWYRQDPGLGLRLIYFSYDVKMKEKGDIPEGYSVSREKKERFSLILESASTNQTSMYLCASSLDLQGLEETQYFGPGTRLLVL.

This chain uses TRBV3-1 (or the pseudogene TRBV3-2) with TRBJ1-1; D gene uncertain. The germline V gene encodes CDR1 LGHDT and CDR2 YNNKEL (reference sequence). The V gene lost 1 base and the J gene lost 1 base, with 16 bases spanning the gap. This CDR3 region has 17 residues. CDR3 in DNA: TGTGCCAGCAGCCAAGGCGGCACGGAGCTTGGGAACACTGAAGCTTTCTTT. Its protein product is CASSQGGTELGNTEAFF.

The chain has TRBV29-1 and TRBJ1-1, with 10 bases aligning to TRBD1. The J segment lost 7 bases and the V segment lost 4 bases, leaving 9 bases of the junction unmatched. The CDR3 sequence is 14 residues long. Germline CDR1 reads SQVTM; CDR2 reads ANQGSEA. CDR3 region: CSVGKLGTGDEAFF. Written as DNA, the CDR3 is TGCAGCGTTGGCAAGCTTGGGACAGGGGATGAAGCTTTCTTT.

The genes are TRBV5-1 and TRBJ2-1; 8 nucleotides agree with TRBD2. The CDR3 contains 16 residues. V was pared by 2 bases and J by 5 bases, with 9 bases of the junction left unmatched. CDR1 is SGHRS, CDR2 YFSETQ, per germline. CDR3 in amino acids: CASSFSGISGNNEQFF. CDR3 DNA sequence: TGCGCCAGCAGCTTCAGTGGGATTAGCGGGAACAATGAGCAGTTCTTC.

This clone was counted between two and nine times. The chain employs TRBV4-1 and TRBJ2-3; D possibly corresponds to TRBD2 (6 bases). The V gene lost 4 bases and the J gene lost 5 bases, with 16 bases spanning the gap. This CDR3 has 15 amino acids. CDR1 is MGHRA, CDR2 YSYEKL, per germline. The CDR3 sequence: CASSRSGASGDTQYF. CDR3 nucleotides: TGCGCCAGCAGCCGGTCGGGAGCTTCCGGAGATACGCAGTATTTT.

The chain couples TRBV28 to TRBJ2-1, with D perhaps matching TRBD2 (6 bases). V lost 6 bases and J 7 bases, leaving 13 bases between the germline ends. Germline CDR1 MDHEN, CDR2 SYDVKM. This CDR3 spans 13 amino acids. The CDR3 nucleotides read TGTGCCAGCAGAAATCACGGGGGAAATGAGCAGTTCTTC. Its translation: CASRNHGGNEQFF.

The chain carries TRBV4-3 and TRBJ2-7; 7 bases match TRBD1. The CDR3 consists of 15 residues. Trimming removed 4 bases from V and 0 bases from J; junction bases left unmatched: 6. Germline V gives CDR1 LGHNA, CDR2 YSLEER. CDR3 nucleotide sequence: TGCGCCAGCAGCCGGAACCGGGACAGCTCCTACGAGCAGTACTTC. Amino acid sequence: CASSRNRDSSYEQYF.

The chain recombines TRBV29-1 with TRBJ1-3; a weak D match, TRBD1 (6 bases). Germline V gives CDR1 SQVTM, CDR2 ANQGSEA. The CDR3 has 14 amino acids. Trimming shortened V by 4 bases and J by 0 bases, and 10 bases separated the two germline ends. In DNA form, the CDR3 reads TGCAGCGTTGTGGGAGGGGGCTCTGGAAACACCATATATTTT. Residues: CSVVGGGSGNTIYF.

This clone was seen at least ten times. The rearrangement links TRBV24-1 to TRBJ1-5, with D maybe TRBD1 (6 bases). The CDR3 runs to 14 residues. Trimming shortened V by 3 bases and J by 7 bases, and 12 bases separated the two germline ends. Germline assignment: CDR1 KGHDR and CDR2 SFDVKD. The CDR3 protein is CATSDHDRFQPQHF. CDR3 nucleotides: TGTGCCACCAGTGATCACGACAGGTTCCAGCCCCAGCATTTT.

This chain links TRBV18 with TRBJ2-4; 9 bases align to TRBD2. This CDR3 has 15 residues. Germline CDR1 and CDR2: KGHSH and LQKENI. The J segment lost 5 bases and the V segment lost 4 bases, leaving 6 bases of the junction unmatched. This CDR3 reads CASSLVPSGENIQYF. The CDR3 coding sequence is TGTGCCAGCTCACTCGTACCTAGCGGGGAAAACATTCAGTACTTC.

A few counts support this clone. This chain connects TRBV19 to TRBJ1-4; D unclear. The CDR3 has 15 residues. CDR1 is LNHDA, CDR2 SQIVND, per germline (reference sequence). The V and J ends lost 6 bases and 4 bases respectively, with 15 bases between them. In DNA form, the CDR3 reads TGTGCCAGTAGCACACGGGAGGAATTTAATGAAAAACTGTTTTTT. This encodes CASSTREEFNEKLFF.

The chain uses TRBV28 and TRBJ1-1; D unresolved. V was clipped by 3 bases and J by 5 bases, with 7 bases between them. CDR3 size: 12 residues. CDR1 is MDHEN and CDR2 is SYDVKM in the germline V gene. As DNA, the CDR3 is TGTGCCAGCAGTTTGGTCAGGACTGAAGCTTTCTTT. This sequence encodes CASSLVRTEAFF.

V gene TRBV13 combines with J gene TRBJ2-3, with D possibly being TRBD2 (5 bases). Germline V gene lookup returns CDR1 PRHDT and CDR2 FYEKMQ (reference sequence). The CDR3 totals 16 residues. Trimming removed 3 bases from V and 0 bases from J, with 13 bases in between. CDR3 DNA: TGTGCCAGCAGCTTCTCCGGGGAAACTAGCACAGATACGCAGTATTTT. Protein product: CASSFSGETSTDTQYF.

This clone was found a few times. This chain joins TRBV7-9 and TRBJ1-1, with D tentatively TRBD1 (6 bases). V was trimmed by 3 bases and J by 2 bases, leaving 7 bases between them. This CDR3 spans 13 amino acids. CDR1 and CDR2 (germline): SEHNR, FQNEAQ (reference sequence). CDR3 coding DNA: TGTGCCAGCAGCTTGGGACACAACACTGAAGCTTTCTTT. It is translated as CASSLGHNTEAFF.

This chain joins TRBV18 and TRBJ1-2, with unresolved D. Germline V gives CDR1 KGHSH, CDR2 LQKENI. CDR3 size: 14 residues. With 0 bases removed from V and 3 bases from J, the gap between germline ends came to 8 bases. CDR3 DNA sequence: TGTGCCAGCTCACCACCAGGAGCGCACTATGGCTACACCTTC. Translated: CASSPPGAHYGYTF.

This clone has more than one count but fewer than ten. The rearrangement uses TRBV27 and TRBJ1-3; a weak D match, TRBD1 (5 bases). The CDR3 contains 11 residues. Looked up from germline, CDR1 is MNHEY and CDR2 is SMNVEV (reference sequence). Trimming left V 6 bases short and J 9 bases short, with 9 bases between. The CDR3: CASRERGTIYF. The CDR3 nucleotides are TGTGCCAGCAGAGAAAGGGGCACCATATATTTT.

V and J are TRBV6-1 and TRBJ2-2; no definite D call. This CDR3 comprises 14 residues. Germline loops: CDR1 MNHNS, CDR2 SASEGT. Trimming took 1 base from V and 4 from J, leaving 7 bases between them. The CDR3 bases are TGTGCCAGCAGTGAAGTCGTCGGCACCGGGGAGCTGTTTTTT. Translated, it gives CASSEVVGTGELFF.

This clone was picked up one time. This chain connects TRBV24-1 to TRBJ2-1, with TRBD2 matching 9 bases. This CDR3 spans 16 amino acids. V was clipped by 6 bases and J by 3 bases; unmatched bases: 8. The germline V gene has CDR1 KGHDR and CDR2 SFDVKD. As DNA, the CDR3 is TGTGCCACCAGTCCTCAACTAGCGGGCAACTACAATGAGCAGTTCTTC. It is translated as CATSPQLAGNYNEQFF.